This entry concerns a single T cell receptor (beta chain). Its antigen remains undetermined. Base qualities were left out, and no much larger clone turns up one base away. Taken with the paper, the label for time point translates to: about 28 days (+/-7) after the second vaccine dose. Because spike-specific TCR depth and breadth did not differ between the two schedules, AZD1222 recipients who got a second dose at roughly 4 weeks were pooled with those who got a second dose at roughly 12 weeks. The vaccinee samples were drawn from two UK trials, COV001 and COV002, one of which was a single-blind randomized controlled phase 2/3 trial testing AZD1222 (ChAdOx1 nCoV-19) in healthy adults. For TCRbeta chain sequencing, PBMC samples were collected from trial participants at day 0 and at day 28 after the second dose. The CDR3 regions of human TCRbeta chains were subjected to immunosequencing. As for the original processing: Repertoire TCRs were checked for matches against a reference library of SARS-CoV-2-specific TCRs that had been generated using the MIRA antigen-specificity platform. Breadth was defined as the fraction of unique TCRs that were SARS-CoV-2-associated. Depth was defined as the fraction of total T cells that were SARS-CoV-2-associated. Using the MIRA data, each spike-specific TCR was assigned both to the spike region to which the TCR was reactive and to a CD4 or CD8 class. Log10-transformed breadth and depth values were compared by one-way ANOVA with Sidak's multiple comparisons tests. TCRdb retrieved this table from immuneACCESS and kept in-frame rearrangements only. Not all clones are present; in checked studies, unresolved V genes account for under half, and no reason is known for the remainder. V and J calls plus clone size are reproduced from that table; the DNA served to infer D and trimming. Here the sample has 150,000 to 200,000 clones; 85% to 95% occur a single time. The ten largest clones represent around 1.6% of the sample.

The data stem from a study of T cell responses to AZD1222 COVID-19 vaccine (dated by TCRdb to about 2021). Study-wide context: TCR sequencing covered 233 trial participants: some 210 given two doses of AZD1222 and some 25 given two doses of MenACWY control vaccine. Enrollment into the trials was organized by age into subgroups of 18-55, 56-69 and 70-plus years, and those subgroups contained approximately 160, 26 and 62 TCR-sequenced participants, respectively.

Broad study findings and their caveats: Nearly half of unique spike-specific TCRs reportedly recognized epitopes outside regions mutated in the B.1.351 and B.1.1.7 variants. Conclusions about previously exposed vaccinees were limited because only a handful of AZD1222 recipients were SARS-CoV-2 seropositive at baseline. Spike-specific TCR breadth and depth rose significantly after two AZD1222 doses compared with day 0 and with MenACWY recipients. The whole spike protein was spanned by vaccine-associated CD4 TCRs, and dominant responses were seen in regions 160-218 and 743-854. Participants were mostly white British, with more females than males. The authors suggested clonal diversity may have been underestimated. In the small 56-69-year group, the increase in depth fell short of significance, most likely because of low power. No day 14 peak-response samples were available, so repertoires were characterized only after the peak T cell response.

The CDR3 runs 14 residues from the cysteine to the phenylalanine. Just the 42-base CDR3 DNA is kept, in frame starting at base 1. As encoded in the germline V gene, CDR1 is SGDLS while CDR2 is YYNGEE. Between the V and J ends, shortened by 0 bases and 1 base respectively, the junction contains 4 bases. Recombination linked TRBV9 to TRBJ2-2; the D gene assignment is ambiguous. The specimen was peripheral blood, collected 28 days after the second AZD1222 dose. The origin of this receptor is an adult who received the AZD1222 COVID-19 vaccine. The CDR3 in this case is CASSVAMNTGELFF. Here is the DNA: TGTGCCAGCAGCGTAGCTATGAACACCGGGGAGCTGTTTTTT.